The 15 T cell receptor beta chains given below trace back to one sample, sequenced in a study of tissue T cells after allogeneic stem cell transplantation. Time point meaning: mouse harvest day 7 after allogeneic transplant. Tail vein injection delivered 10^7 T-cell-depleted bone marrow cells and 10^6 splenic CD5+ T cells. Data came from immunoSEQ multiplex PCR; TCRdb stores just in-frame clones and leaves some out. This repertoire shows around 7,000 clones, 50% to 55% found once; its top ten account for roughly 5%. The sequenced sample was gut tissue. All receptors derive from a female BALB/c mouse given C57BL/6 T cells with graft-versus-host disease after an allogeneic hematopoietic cell transplant.

This clone was seen just once. Any gene name here is a mouse gene name. The read finishes 1 residue shy of the CDR3 end, and the germline J gene is used to complete it. V is TRBV13-2 and J is TRBJ2-7; 9 bases line up with TRBD2. The germline gives CDR1 NNHNN, CDR2 SYGAGS (reference sequence). Trimming cost V 5 bases and J 7 bases; bases outside gene matches: 1. The CDR3 is made up of 11 amino acids. This chain's CDR3 is CASGLGGEQYF. The sequenced CDR3 bases are TGTGCCAGCGGCCTGGGGGGGGAACAGTAC.

As to this clone: Germline and genes here are mouse. The read gets to within 1 residue of the CDR3 end, and the germline J gene fills in the rest. The chain carries TRBV26 and TRBJ2-7; TRBD2 agrees at 9 bases. Germline V CDR1 and CDR2: KGHPV, FQNQEV (reference sequence). The V segment lost 1 base and the J segment 0 bases; nucleotides outside the gene matches: 1. The CDR3 totals 15 residues. The CDR3 sequence is CASSLLGGRSYEQYF. CDR3 DNA (partial): TGTGCCAGCAGTCTGTTGGGGGGGCGCTCCTATGAACAGTAC.

This clone occurred once. The genes are named according to mouse. CDR3 in amino acids: CSSRDGLGGLQDTQYF. The CDR3 DNA, read in part, is TGTAGTTCTAGAGATGGACTGGGGGGGCTCCAAGACACCCAGTAC. V gene TRBV30 combines with J gene TRBJ2-5, with 13 nucleotides matching TRBD2. The read is 1 residue too short to cover the CDR3 end, so that end is filled in from the germline J gene. Germline CDR1 SQVVS, CDR2 ANEGSEA. The CDR3 length is 16 residues. Trimming cost V 0 bases and J 2 bases; bases outside gene matches: 2. The entire variable domain, with the rest obtained from reference TRBV30 and TRBJ2-5, is as follows: SVLLYQKPNRDICQSGTSLKIQCVADSQVVSMFWYQQFQEQSLMLMATANEGSEATYESGFTKDKFPISRPNLTFSTLTVNNARPGDSSIYFCSSRDGLGGLQDTQYFGPGTRLLVL.

A word on this clone: Germline and genes: mouse. The read halts 1 residue ahead of the CDR3 end, with the missing end drawn from the germline J gene. The chain is built from TRBV26 and TRBJ1-2; D unresolved. Germline V CDR1 and CDR2: KGHPV, FQNQEV (reference sequence). V shed 2 bases and J shed 0 bases, with 4 bases lying between them. This CDR3 has 13 residues. CDR3 residues: CASSLAANSDYTF. The part of the CDR3 DNA that was read is TGTGCCAGCAGTCTGGCGGCAAACTCCGACTACACC.

Remarks on this clone: Gene names refer to mouse genes. Coverage ceases 1 residue before the CDR3 finishes, and the germline J gene fills in the end. The V gene is TRBV19, the J gene TRBJ2-1, with 12 bases matching TRBD1. V lost 1 base and J lost 8; bases outside the gene matches: 1. This CDR3 region has 14 residues. CDR1 is FNHDT, CDR2 SITEND, per germline (reference sequence). The CDR3 DNA, read in part, is TGTGCCAGCAGTATAAGGGACAGGGGGCCTGAGCAGTTC. Protein: CASSIRDRGPEQF. The CDR3 reads in full as CASSIRDRGPEQFF.

Details on this clone: Gene names follow the mouse nomenclature. The CDR3 end is not reached by the read, which stops 1 residue before it; the germline J gene fills it in. The chain combines TRBV20 with TRBJ2-5, with 9 bases lining up with TRBD2. The ends lost 0 bases at V and 2 bases at J; junction bases unmatched: 0. The CDR3 consists of 14 residues. CDR1 and CDR2 (germline): GFQATS, STVNSAI. CDR3 sequence: CGARDWGGQDTQYF. CDR3 DNA (partial): TGTGGTGCTAGGGACTGGGGGGGCCAAGACACCCAGTAC.

To note about this clone: The gene symbols are mouse symbols. The read comes to an end 1 residue before the CDR3 does, leaving the germline J gene to fill in the end. The chain is built from TRBV26 and TRBJ2-7, with D tentatively TRBD1 or TRBD2 (5 bases each). The germline gives CDR1 KGHPV, CDR2 FQNQEV (reference sequence). The CDR3 loop spans 12 amino acids. The V end was cut by 1 base, the J end by 4 bases, with 5 bases between. CDR3 bases read: TGTGCCAGCAGTCTGTGGGGGTATGAACAGTAC. Protein sequence: CASSLWGYEQY. The CDR3 as a whole reads CASSLWGYEQYF.

This clone has just a few counts. Genes here carry mouse names. The read comes to an end 1 residue before the CDR3 does, leaving the germline J gene to fill in the end. The V and J genes are TRBV23 and TRBJ1-1; whether TRBD1, the table's D call, matches the DNA was not checked. The germline gives CDR1 KGHTA, CDR2 FQNQQP. The CDR3 spans 13 residues. The chain's CDR3 is CSSSQSRTAEVFF. CDR3 DNA, as far as it was read: TGCTCCAGCAGTCAATCGAGGACAGCAGAAGTCTTC. Filled out from reference TRBV23 and TRBJ1-1, the complete variable domain reads DAAVTQKPRYLIKMKGQEAEMKCIPEKGHTAVFWYQQKQSKELKFLIYFQNQQPLDQIDMVKERFSAVCPSSSLCSLGIRTCEAEDSALYLCSSSQSRTAEVFFGKGTRLTVV.

Regarding this clone: Mouse names are used for the genes. The CDR3 end falls 1 residue outside the read, so it is completed with the germline J gene. J is TRBJ2-7 and V is TRBV26; the match to TRBD2 covers 9 bases. This CDR3 region has 15 residues. The trim removed 0 bases at V and 2 bases at J, leaving 2 bases unmatched. The germline V gene has CDR1 KGHPV and CDR2 FQNQEV (reference sequence). The sequenced part of the CDR3 DNA is TGTGCCAGCAGTCTGTCCACTGGGGGGCCCTATGAACAGTAC. Its protein product is CASSLSTGGPYEQY. The entire CDR3 is CASSLSTGGPYEQYF.

As regards this clone: Gene names are mouse gene names. The CDR3 extends 1 residue past the end of the read, so its final part is completed from the germline J gene. The chain carries TRBV26 and TRBJ1-4, with unresolved D. The V and J ends lost 7 bases and 0 bases respectively, with 6 bases between them. Per the germline V gene, CDR1 is KGHPV and CDR2 is FQNQEV (reference sequence). The CDR3 runs 13 residues. CDR3 sequence reads: CASTRISNERLFF. The sequenced part of the CDR3 DNA is TGTGCCAGCACGCGTATTTCCAACGAAAGATTATTT.

This clone was picked up a small number of times. Mouse gene names apply. The read gets to within 1 residue of the CDR3 end, and the germline J gene fills in the rest. This chain uses TRBV2 with TRBJ2-7, with 8 bases matching TRBD2. CDR3 length equals 15 residues. Germline CDR1 is LGHNA and CDR2 is YSYQKL. V gave up 0 bases and J gave up 6 bases; unmatched junction bases: 7. CDR3 sequence: CASSQDLGGAREQYF. Incomplete CDR3 DNA: TGTGCCAGCAGCCAAGATTTGGGGGGGGCGCGTGAACAGTAC.

To note about this clone: Germline and genes here are mouse. The CDR3 is cut off 1 residue early in the read; its end comes from the germline J gene. The J gene is TRBJ1-2, the V gene TRBV3, with D hard to call. This CDR3 spans 13 amino acids. Trimming stripped 4 bases from V and 0 bases from J, with 6 bases between. Germline V gene sequence: CDR1 SNHLY, CDR2 FYNGKV (reference sequence). The CDR3 DNA, read in part, is TGTGCCAGCAGCTCCAATGCAAACTCCGACTACACC. It specifies CASSSNANSDYT. In full, the CDR3 reads CASSSNANSDYTF.

By sample share, this clone is medium-sized. Each gene name is a mouse one. Read sequence stops 1 residue before the CDR3 end, and the germline J gene provides the missing end. V gene TRBV26 combines with J gene TRBJ2-7; 7 bases map to TRBD1. This CDR3 is 13 amino acids long. Germline CDR1 KGHPV, CDR2 FQNQEV (reference sequence). V lost 3 bases and J lost 2; bases outside the gene matches: 1. The CDR3 here is CASSLTGAYEQYF. The CDR3 bases that were read are TGTGCCAGCAGTCTAACAGGGGCCTATGAACAGTAC.

Points on this clone: The gene names given are mouse names. The CDR3 end is not reached by the read, which stops 1 residue before it; the germline J gene fills it in. The J gene is TRBJ2-4, the V gene TRBV2; no reliable D call. Germline CDR1 and CDR2: LGHNA and YSYQKL. The CDR3 runs 14 residues. The V end lost 0 bases, the J end lost 0 bases, and 4 bases lay between the germline ends. The CDR3 region is CASSQETSQNTLYF. CDR3 DNA (partial): TGTGCCAGCAGCCAAGAGACAAGTCAAAACACCTTGTAC.

For this clone: These gene names are mouse names. The read terminates 1 residue before the CDR3 end, so the remaining end is supplied by the germline J gene. The V and J genes are TRBV12-2 and TRBJ2-5; 7 bases map to TRBD2. The CDR3 is 13 residues long. Germline CDR1 SGHLS, CDR2 HYDKME. V lost 0 bases to trimming and J lost 4 bases; unmatched junction nucleotides: 0. The CDR3 DNA, read in part, is TGTGCCAGCTCTCTCGGGACTGAAGACACCCAGTAC. Translation gives CASSLGTEDTQY. The whole CDR3 sequence reads CASSLGTEDTQYF.